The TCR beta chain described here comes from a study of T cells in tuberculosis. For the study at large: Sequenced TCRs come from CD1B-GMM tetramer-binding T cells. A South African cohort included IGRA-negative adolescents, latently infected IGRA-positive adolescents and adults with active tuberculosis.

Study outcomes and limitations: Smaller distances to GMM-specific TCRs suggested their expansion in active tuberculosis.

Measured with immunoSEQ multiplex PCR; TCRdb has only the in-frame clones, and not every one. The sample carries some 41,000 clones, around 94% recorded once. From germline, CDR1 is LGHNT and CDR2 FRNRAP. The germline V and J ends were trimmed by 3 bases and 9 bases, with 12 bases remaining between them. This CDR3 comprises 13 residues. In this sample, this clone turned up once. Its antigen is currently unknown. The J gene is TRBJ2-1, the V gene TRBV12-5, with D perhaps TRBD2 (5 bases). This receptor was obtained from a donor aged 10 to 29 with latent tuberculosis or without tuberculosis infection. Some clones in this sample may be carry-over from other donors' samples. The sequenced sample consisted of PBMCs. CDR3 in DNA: TGTGCTAGTGGTTTCGTAGCGACCGGTGAGCAGTTCTTC. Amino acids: CASGFVATGEQFF.